This T cell receptor beta chain stems from a study of patients and donors after allogeneic stem cell transplantation. Trimming removed 6 bases at V and 4 bases at J, with 13 bases between. CDR3 size: 14 residues. Germline V gene sequence: CDR1 LGHNA, CDR2 YNFKEQ. This clonotype was detected a few times. TCRdb redid the calling of the RT-PCR reads with MiXCR, one entry per CDR3 protein. The sample holds approximately 99,000 distinct CDR3 sequences; 35% are singletons and the top ten take roughly 27%. This clonotype originated in a human donor who was either an allogeneic HSCT recipient or a stem cell or donor lymphocyte infusion donor (not recorded which). It is not recorded whose cells these are; they may come from a transplant donor. The sequencing sample was made of blood, either unsorted or a sorted T cell fraction (not recorded which). The chain links TRBV4-2 to TRBJ1-3, with D hard to call. This chain's CDR3 is CASSDPTGGNTIYF. Here the CDR3 DNA reads TGTGCCAGCAGTGACCCGACGGGGGGAAACACCATATATTTT.